These T cell receptor beta chains were read from a single sample in a study of blood T cell repertoires in COVID-19. Data came from immunoSEQ multiplex PCR; TCRdb stores just in-frame clones and leaves some out. The table includes under 70,000 clones, around 89% detected once. Input material: PBMCs or T cells enriched from blood (not recorded which). These receptors all stem from a woman between 35 and 50 years old who had recovered from COVID-19. Both conserved end residues are part of each CDR3. The D gene is left open where the match is weak. Clone size is given for some rows only: seen once, a few or many times, or a class if the clone is expanded.

V,size,D,J,DNA,CDR3
TRBV7-3,.,TRBD2,TRBJ2-7,TGTGCCAGCAGCGCGAGCGGGGGTTACGAGCAGTACTTC,CASSASGGYEQYF
TRBV5-8,.,.,TRBJ2-3,TGTGCCAGCAGCTTGGCTCAGAACCAGTATTTT,CASSLAQNQYF
TRBV13,.,.,TRBJ2-3,TGTGCCAGCAGCCCAAGTAGCCCCCCAGATACGCAGTATTTT,CASSPSSPPDTQYF
TRBV15,.,TRBD2,TRBJ2-3,TGTGCCACCAGCAGAGATCGGGCTAGCGGGGGAGGAGATACGCAGTATTTT,CATSRDRASGGGDTQYF
TRBV5-1,.,TRBD1,TRBJ1-2,TGCGCCAGCAGCTTGGGGCAGGGGGTAGATTATGGCTACACCTTC,CASSLGQGVDYGYTF
TRBV3-1/TRBV3-2,.,TRBD2,TRBJ2-3,TGTGCCAGCAGCCAGGGACTAGCGTTGGATACGCAGTATTTT,CASSQGLALDTQYF
TRBV6-1,.,TRBD1,TRBJ1-1,TGTGCCAGCAGTGATTGGGACAGGGCCCAGAACACTGAAGCTTTCTTT,CASSDWDRAQNTEAFF
TRBV5-4,.,TRBD1,TRBJ2-3,TGTGCCAGCAGCACGCCTTTGACAGGGATCGTGACAGATACGCAGTATTTT,CASSTPLTGIVTDTQYF
TRBV15,.,TRBD1,TRBJ2-7,TGTGCCACCAGCGGTGTAGTCCGGGACAGGTCTATCGAGCAGTACTTC,CATSGVVRDRSIEQYF
TRBV7-9,.,TRBD1,TRBJ2-1,TGTGCCAGCAGCTTCTTCGGGCAGGGGGCGAACAATGAGCAGTTCTTC,CASSFFGQGANNEQFF
TRBV5-6,.,.,TRBJ1-2,TGTGCCAGCAGCTTGGTACAGGGCTATGGCTACACCTTC,CASSLVQGYGYTF
TRBV7-9,.,.,TRBJ1-1,TGTGCCAGCAGCCCTACGGGCGCGGGATTATCAGCGAACACTGAAGCTTTCTTT,CASSPTGAGLSANTEAFF
TRBV10-2,.,TRBD2,TRBJ2-2,TGCGCCAGCATAGGAGCGGGGGTTGGCACCGGGGAGCTGTTTTTT,CASIGAGVGTGELFF
TRBV28,.,TRBD1,TRBJ1-2,TGTGCCAGCAGTTTAGGACAGGGCGGCTACACCTTC,CASSLGQGGYTF
TRBV12-3/TRBV12-4,.,.,TRBJ2-2,TGTGCCAGCAGTTCAGGGGAGCTGTTTTTT,CASSSGELFF
TRBV19,.,.,TRBJ1-2,TGTGCCAGTAGAACCACCCCCCCCACCGGTGGCTACACCTTC,CASRTTPPTGGYTF
TRBV3-1/TRBV3-2,.,.,TRBJ2-7,TGTGCCAGCAGCCAAAGGGGTACTAACGAGCAGTACTTC,CASSQRGTNEQYF
TRBV19,.,TRBD2,TRBJ2-5,TGTGCCAGTAGTCCCAGCGGGGGGGCCCTTGGAGAGACCCAGTACTTC,CASSPSGGALGETQYF
TRBV15,.,TRBD2,TRBJ2-7,TGTGCCACCAGCAGAGGTCCTAGCGGGGGCTACGAGCAGTACTTC,CATSRGPSGGYEQYF
TRBV7-8,.,TRBD1,TRBJ2-7,TGTGCCAGCAGCTTAGGGGACAGGGTCGGGGTCTACGAGCAGTACTTC,CASSLGDRVGVYEQYF
TRBV7-2,.,.,TRBJ2-7,TGTGCCAGCAGCTTAGCAACAGGGATCAACGAGCAGTACTTC,CASSLATGINEQYF
TRBV6-5,.,TRBD1,TRBJ1-2,TGTGCCAGCAGTCCCAATTACAGGGGGATGAGGGGCTACACCTTC,CASSPNYRGMRGYTF
TRBV5-1,few,TRBD1,TRBJ1-1,TGCGCCAGCAGCCCTGGGGACAGGGACGACACTGAAGCTTTCTTT,CASSPGDRDDTEAFF
TRBV5-1,.,TRBD1,TRBJ1-5,TGCGCCAGCAGCTCCGGGACAGCGAATCAGCCCCAGCATTTT,CASSSGTANQPQHF
TRBV10-2,.,.,TRBJ2-5,TGCGCCAGCAGCCCTGGGGGGAGCGGAGGCCAAGAGACCCAGTACTTC,CASSPGGSGGQETQYF
TRBV11-3,.,TRBD2,TRBJ2-2,TGTGCCAGCAGCCTCCAGCGGGGGGGCGTCGGGGAGCTGTTTTTT,CASSLQRGGVGELFF
TRBV23-1,.,TRBD1,TRBJ1-1,TGCGCCAGCAGTCATCCCTACAGGGGGCGCGATAAGAACACTGAAGCTTTCTTT,CASSHPYRGRDKNTEAFF
TRBV2,.,.,TRBJ2-3,TGTGCCAGCAGTGAGGGGACAACCACAGATACGCAGTATTTT,CASSEGTTTDTQYF
TRBV11-2,.,TRBD2,TRBJ2-7,TGTGCCAGCAGCTTAGATGGGGAGGGCAGGGTCTACGAGCAGTACTTC,CASSLDGEGRVYEQYF
TRBV4-1,.,TRBD1,TRBJ2-7,TGCGCCAGCAGCCTCCGACAGGGCCGGAAGGCGTCCTACGAGCAGTACTTC,CASSLRQGRKASYEQYF
TRBV7-9,.,.,TRBJ2-7,TGTGCCAGCAGCTTAGTTGGGCACTACGAGCAGTACTTC,CASSLVGHYEQYF
TRBV10-3,.,.,TRBJ2-7,TGTGCCATCAGTGAGTCAGTGAGGGCATACGAGCAGTACTTC,CAISESVRAYEQYF
TRBV7-9,few,.,TRBJ2-6,TGTGCCAGCAGCCTTCTTGGACAACCCCTCGCCGGGGCCAACGTCCTGACTTTC,CASSLLGQPLAGANVLTF
TRBV6-5,.,.,TRBJ1-1,TGTGCCAGCAGTTACTTTTCGGGGGGCGCCGCGGAAGCTTTCTTT,CASSYFSGGAAEAFF
TRBV3-1/TRBV3-2,.,.,TRBJ1-3,TGTGCCAGCAGCCAAATGGGAGGGGTCCTCTCTGGAAACACCATATATTTT,CASSQMGGVLSGNTIYF
TRBV29-1,once,TRBD1,TRBJ1-6,TGCAGCGTTGCGCCGGACAGGAGCGCACCCCTCCACTTT,CSVAPDRSAPLHF
TRBV15,.,.,TRBJ1-1,TGTGCCACCAGCAGTCGCGGGGGAAACACTGAAGCTTTCTTT,CATSSRGGNTEAFF
TRBV7-8,.,.,TRBJ1-2,TGTGCCAGCAGGCAGACAGGCTCGGCGGGCTACACCTTC,CASRQTGSAGYTF
TRBV6-6,.,.,TRBJ1-6,TGTGCCAGCAGCTACTCGCCAGATTCACCCCTCCACTTT,CASSYSPDSPLHF
TRBV3-1/TRBV3-2,.,TRBD2,TRBJ2-3,TGTGCCAGCAGCCAGGTTTCCGTCATGAGGGAGGGAAGGGATACGCAGTATTTT,CASSQVSVMREGRDTQYF
TRBV7-2,.,.,TRBJ1-1,TGTGCCAGCAGCGCTAAACTGGGCAGGGGTAGTAGCACTGAAGCTTTCTTT,CASSAKLGRGSSTEAFF
TRBV7-2,.,.,TRBJ1-2,TGTGCCAGCAGCGGGCTAGATTCCTGGCAGGGGCTGAGGGGCTACACCTTC,CASSGLDSWQGLRGYTF
TRBV10-2,.,TRBD2,TRBJ2-1,TGCGCCAGCGGAAAGCGGGGGGGCACTGAGCAGTTCTTC,CASGKRGGTEQFF
TRBV15,.,TRBD1,TRBJ1-2,TGTGCCACCAGCCCCAGACTAGACAGGGAATATGGCTACACCTTC,CATSPRLDREYGYTF
TRBV2,.,TRBD1,TRBJ1-4,TGTGCCAGCAGTGGCGTCGGGACAGCTAATGAAAAACTGTTTTTT,CASSGVGTANEKLFF
TRBV5-1,.,TRBD2,TRBJ2-1,TGCGCCAGCAGCTTGGCCGGGACTAGCGGATACAATGAGCAGTTCTTC,CASSLAGTSGYNEQFF
TRBV11-3,.,TRBD2,TRBJ2-3,TGTGCCAGCAGCTTAACCGGGGGGGGAGATACGCAGTATTTT,CASSLTGGGDTQYF
TRBV12-3/TRBV12-4,.,.,TRBJ1-2,TGTGCCAGCAGTGGGGCTCGGTATGGCTACACCTTC,CASSGARYGYTF
TRBV5-4,once,.,TRBJ2-3,TGTGCCAGCAGCTTCGCAGGGGCAGATACGCAGTATTTT,CASSFAGADTQYF
TRBV7-2,once,.,TRBJ2-5,TGTGCCAGCAGCTCCGCCAACAGGGCCGATATACCTAGCCAAGAGACCCAGTACTTC,CASSSANRADIPSQETQYF